The sequence of this TCR beta chain was determined in a study of T cell responses to AZD1222 COVID-19 vaccine. The data were produced by immunoSEQ multiplex PCR, yet TCRdb's version contains in-frame clones alone and is incomplete. The table lists 100,000 to 150,000 clones, approximately 91% of them singletons. V was cut by 0 bases and J by 2 bases, with 12 bases left in between. This CDR3 has 16 residues. Germline CDR1 SGHDT, CDR2 YYEEEE. Study-level points and caveats: Baseline antibody screening turned up just six or seven seropositive AZD1222 recipients. Spike-specific TCR breadth and depth rose after two AZD1222 doses. Variant regions that are unmutated are reportedly the target of nearly half of spike-specific TCRs.

Note on this clone: As yet, its antigen is unknown.

This receptor was obtained from an adult who received the AZD1222 COVID-19 vaccine. The source was peripheral blood, collected 28 days after the second AZD1222 dose. The rearrangement joins TRBV5-6 to TRBJ2-1; D gene uncertain. This CDR3 is CASSLAAIQTYNEQFF. In DNA form, the CDR3 reads TGTGCCAGCAGCTTGGCCGCCATCCAAACCTACAATGAGCAGTTCTTC.